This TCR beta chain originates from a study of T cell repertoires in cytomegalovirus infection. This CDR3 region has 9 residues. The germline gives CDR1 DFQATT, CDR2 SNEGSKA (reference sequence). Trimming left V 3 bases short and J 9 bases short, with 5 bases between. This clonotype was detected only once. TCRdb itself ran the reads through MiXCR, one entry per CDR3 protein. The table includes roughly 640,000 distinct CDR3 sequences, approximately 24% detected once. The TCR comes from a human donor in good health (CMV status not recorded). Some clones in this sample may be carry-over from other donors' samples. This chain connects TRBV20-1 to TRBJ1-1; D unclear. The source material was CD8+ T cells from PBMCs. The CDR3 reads CSASYKAFF. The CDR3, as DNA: TGCAGTGCTAGCTATAAAGCTTTCTTT.